This entry features one T cell receptor beta chain sequence. The use of a sample-barcoded 5' primer and a J-beta primer mix characterized a second PCR of roughly 7 to 11 cycles. TCRdb reanalysed the 5' RACE reads using MiXCR and keeps one entry per CDR3 protein. The repertoire holds some 1.7 million distinct CDR3 sequences, with about 28% as singletons. V shed 6 bases and J shed 0 bases, with 12 bases lying between them. The V gene's germline CDR1 is SQVTM and CDR2 ANQGSEA. This CDR3 is 15 amino acids long. These data are taken from a study of blood T cells in healthy people across ages. The J gene is TRBJ1-6, the V gene TRBV29-1; D not certain. The receptor was derived from a woman younger than 45 in good health. Sample: blood. The chain's CDR3 is CSVDSGGSYNSPLHF. The CDR3 DNA follows: TGCAGCGTAGACTCGGGAGGCTCCTATAATTCACCCCTCCACTTT.